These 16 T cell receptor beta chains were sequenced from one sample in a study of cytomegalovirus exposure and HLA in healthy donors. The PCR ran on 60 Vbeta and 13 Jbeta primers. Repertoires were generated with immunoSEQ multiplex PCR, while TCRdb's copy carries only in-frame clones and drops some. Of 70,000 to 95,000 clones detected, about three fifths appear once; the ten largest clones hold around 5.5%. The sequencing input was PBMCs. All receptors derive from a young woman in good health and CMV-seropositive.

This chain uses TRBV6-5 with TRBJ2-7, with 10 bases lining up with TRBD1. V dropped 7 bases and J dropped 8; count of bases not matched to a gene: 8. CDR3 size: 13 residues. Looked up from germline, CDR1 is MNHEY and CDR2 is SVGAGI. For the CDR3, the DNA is TGTGCCAGCACCGGGACAGGGGCCTTGAAGCAGTACTTC. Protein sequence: CASTGTGALKQYF.

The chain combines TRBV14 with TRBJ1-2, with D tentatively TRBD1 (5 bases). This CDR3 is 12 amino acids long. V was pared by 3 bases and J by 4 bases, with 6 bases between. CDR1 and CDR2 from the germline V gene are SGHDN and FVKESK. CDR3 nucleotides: TGTGCCAGCAGCCACGGGGGCTATGGCTACACCTTC. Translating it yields CASSHGGYGYTF.

DNA for the CDR3: TGTGCCAGCAGCCAAACAGGGAACGCCTACGAGCAGTACTTC. Protein: CASSQTGNAYEQYF. The chain recombines TRBV28 with TRBJ2-7; TRBD1 is a possible D gene (6 bases). The CDR3 spans 14 residues. In germline, CDR1 is MDHEN, CDR2 SYDVKM. Trimming stripped 6 bases from V and 2 bases from J, with 14 bases between.

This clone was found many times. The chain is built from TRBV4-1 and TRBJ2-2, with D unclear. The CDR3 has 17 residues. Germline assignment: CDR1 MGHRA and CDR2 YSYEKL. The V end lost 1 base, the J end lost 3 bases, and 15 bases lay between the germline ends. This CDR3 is CASSQVDLVSHTGELFF. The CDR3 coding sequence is TGCGCCAGCAGCCAAGTAGACCTAGTCTCCCACACCGGGGAGCTGTTTTTT.

The CDR3 reads CASNLAGAGTDTQYF. CDR3 sequence (DNA): TGTGCCAGCAATCTAGCGGGGGCCGGGACAGATACGCAGTATTTT. The chain uses TRBV6-1 and TRBJ2-3, with 10 bases aligning to TRBD2. V trimming: 7 bases; J trimming: 3 bases; junction bases outside the gene matches: 7. Germline V gene data show CDR1 as MNHNS and CDR2 as SASEGT. This CDR3 has 15 amino acids.

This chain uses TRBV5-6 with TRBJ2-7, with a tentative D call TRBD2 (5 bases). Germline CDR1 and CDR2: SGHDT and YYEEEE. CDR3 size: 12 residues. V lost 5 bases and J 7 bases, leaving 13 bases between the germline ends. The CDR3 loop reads CASRLGPSEQYF. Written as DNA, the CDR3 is TGTGCCAGCAGACTAGGACCGAGTGAGCAGTACTTC.

The CDR3 spells CASKAGTANQPQHF. The CDR3 bases are TGTGCCAGCAAGGCCGGGACAGCTAATCAGCCCCAGCATTTT. V gene TRBV2 combines with J gene TRBJ1-5, with 7 positions matching TRBD1. CDR1 and CDR2 from the germline V gene are SNHLY and FYNNEI. V trimming: 7 bases; J trimming: 4 bases; junction bases outside the gene matches: 7. The CDR3 has 14 amino acids.

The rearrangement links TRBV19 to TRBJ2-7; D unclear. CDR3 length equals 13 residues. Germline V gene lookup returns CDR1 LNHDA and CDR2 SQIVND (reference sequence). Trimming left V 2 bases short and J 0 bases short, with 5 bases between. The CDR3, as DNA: TGTGCCAGTAGTATACCCTTCTCCTACGAGCAGTACTTC. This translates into CASSIPFSYEQYF.

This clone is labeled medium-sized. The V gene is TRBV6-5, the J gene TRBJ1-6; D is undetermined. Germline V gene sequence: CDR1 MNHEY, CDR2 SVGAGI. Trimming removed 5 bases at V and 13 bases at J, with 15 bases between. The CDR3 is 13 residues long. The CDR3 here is CASSKYSGSPLHF. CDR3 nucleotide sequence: TGTGCCAGCAGTAAATACAGCGGAAGTCCCCTCCACTTT.

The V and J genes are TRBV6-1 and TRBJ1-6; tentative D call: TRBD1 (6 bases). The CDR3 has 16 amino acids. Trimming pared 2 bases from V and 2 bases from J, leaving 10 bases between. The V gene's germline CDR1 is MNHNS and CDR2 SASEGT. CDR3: CASSEQGNPYNSPLHF. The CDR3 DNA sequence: TGTGCCAGCAGTGAACAGGGGAACCCCTATAATTCACCCCTCCACTTT.

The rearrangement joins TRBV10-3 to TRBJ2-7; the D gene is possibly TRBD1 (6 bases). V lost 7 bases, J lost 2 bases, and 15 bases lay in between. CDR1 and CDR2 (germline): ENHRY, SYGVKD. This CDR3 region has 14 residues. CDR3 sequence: CAITERDKPYEQYF. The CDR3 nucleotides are TGTGCCATCACCGAACGGGACAAGCCCTACGAGCAGTACTTC.

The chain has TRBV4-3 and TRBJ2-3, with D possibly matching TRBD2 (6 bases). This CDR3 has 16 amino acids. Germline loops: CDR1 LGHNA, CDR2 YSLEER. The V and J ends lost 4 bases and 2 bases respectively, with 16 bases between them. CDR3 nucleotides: TGCGCCAGCAGCCTGACGGGGGATACCGCCACAGATACGCAGTATTTT. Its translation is CASSLTGDTATDTQYF.

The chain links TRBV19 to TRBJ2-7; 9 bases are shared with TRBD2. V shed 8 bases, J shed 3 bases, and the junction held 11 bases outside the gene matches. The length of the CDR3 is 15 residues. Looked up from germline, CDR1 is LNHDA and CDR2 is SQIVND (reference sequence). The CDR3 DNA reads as TGTGCCAGTGGGTCGCGGGGGGGGGCCAACTACGAGCAGTACTTC. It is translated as CASGSRGGANYEQYF.

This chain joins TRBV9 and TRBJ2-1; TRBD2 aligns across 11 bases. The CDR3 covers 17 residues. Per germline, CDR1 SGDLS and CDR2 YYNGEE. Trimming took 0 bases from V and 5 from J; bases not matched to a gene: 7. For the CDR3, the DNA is TGTGCCAGCAGCGTAGGAGCTAGCGGGGGGTCCAACAATGAGCAGTTCTTC. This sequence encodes CASSVGASGGSNNEQFF.

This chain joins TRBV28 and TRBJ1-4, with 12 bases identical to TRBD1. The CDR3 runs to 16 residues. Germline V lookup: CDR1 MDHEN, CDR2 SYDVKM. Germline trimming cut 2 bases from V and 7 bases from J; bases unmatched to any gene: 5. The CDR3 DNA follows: TGTGCCAGCAGTTTAGGGACAGGGGGCGGGAGTGAAAAACTGTTTTTT. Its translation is CASSLGTGGGSEKLFF.

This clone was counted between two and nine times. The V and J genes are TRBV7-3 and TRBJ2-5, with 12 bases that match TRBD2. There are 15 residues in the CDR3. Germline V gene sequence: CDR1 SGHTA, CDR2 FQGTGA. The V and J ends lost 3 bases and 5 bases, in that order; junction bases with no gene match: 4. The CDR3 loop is CASSLTSGGRETQYF. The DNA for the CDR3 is TGTGCCAGCAGCTTGACTAGCGGGGGCAGGGAGACCCAGTACTTC.